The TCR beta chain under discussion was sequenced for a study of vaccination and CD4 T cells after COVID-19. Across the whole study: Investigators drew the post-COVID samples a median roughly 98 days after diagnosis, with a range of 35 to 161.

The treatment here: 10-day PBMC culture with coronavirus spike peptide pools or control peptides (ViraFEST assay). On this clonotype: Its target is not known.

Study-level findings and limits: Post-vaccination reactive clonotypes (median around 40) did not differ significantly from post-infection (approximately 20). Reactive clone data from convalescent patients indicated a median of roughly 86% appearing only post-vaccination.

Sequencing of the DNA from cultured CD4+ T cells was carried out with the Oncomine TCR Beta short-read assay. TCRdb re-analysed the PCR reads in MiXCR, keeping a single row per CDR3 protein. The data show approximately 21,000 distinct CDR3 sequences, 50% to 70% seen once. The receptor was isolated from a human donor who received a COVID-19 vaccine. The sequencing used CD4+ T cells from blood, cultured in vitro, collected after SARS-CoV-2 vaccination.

In DNA form, the CDR3 reads TGTGCCAGCAGTTACTCTTTAGACACAATCCATTCTGGAAACACCATATATTTT. Protein sequence: CASSYSLDTIHSGNTIYF. V gene TRBV6-5 combines with J gene TRBJ1-3; D is unresolved. Germline values: CDR1 MNHEY, CDR2 SVGAGI. Deletions cut 0 bases from V and 1 base from J, with 16 bases between. CDR3 length: 18 amino acids.